These T cell receptor beta chains were read from a single sample in a study of Tregs in tolerant kidney transplant recipients. This table comes from immunoSEQ multiplex PCR, and its TCRdb copy is limited to in-frame clones, with some not included. The data contain approximately 75,000 clones, approximately 90% of them seen just once; the ten biggest clones take up about 0.36%. This specimen was Tregs from blood, taken before the transplant. These receptors originate from a human donor who received a combined kidney and bone marrow transplant. The CDR3 runs from the conserved cysteine through the conserved F or W. A D gene is named only where the DNA matches it firmly. Clone size is stated in some rows and not others, as once, few, many or a class when expanded.

D gene	V gene	clone size	J gene	CDR3 protein	CDR3 DNA
TRBD2	TRBV28	NA	TRBJ2-3	CASSPSPGLAGGFGTQYF	TGTGCCAGCAGCCCCTCACCGGGACTAGCGGGAGGGTTCGGCACGCAGTATTTT
TRBD2	TRBV9	NA	TRBJ2-7	CASSVGTSGAGSSYEQYF	TGTGCCAGCAGCGTAGGGACTAGCGGAGCGGGCAGCTCCTACGAGCAGTACTTC
NA	TRBV27	NA	TRBJ2-3	CASSLQRAYTDTQYF	TGTGCCAGCAGTTTACAGCGAGCTTACACAGATACGCAGTATTTT
NA	TRBV9	NA	TRBJ1-1	CASSATPGPKNTEAFF	TGTGCCAGCAGCGCCACACCGGGCCCGAAGAACACTGAAGCTTTCTTT
TRBD2	TRBV18	once	TRBJ2-7	CASSPPLAGISYEQYF	TGTGCCAGCTCACCACCTCTAGCGGGAATTTCCTACGAGCAGTACTTC
TRBD1	TRBV25-1	NA	TRBJ2-4	CASGETGSKNIQYF	TGTGCCAGCGGAGAGACAGGGTCCAAAAACATTCAGTACTTC
NA	TRBV4-2	NA	TRBJ1-2	CASSQGAGYGYTF	TGTGCCAGCAGCCAAGGGGCGGGGTATGGCTACACCTTC
TRBD2	TRBV2	once	TRBJ2-7	CASSDRLAALLEQYF	TGTGCCAGCAGTGACCGACTAGCGGCCTTGTTAGAGCAGTACTTC
NA	TRBV21-1	NA	TRBJ2-7	CASSKLEGHEQYF	TGTGCCAGCAGCAAATTAGAAGGACACGAGCAGTACTTC
TRBD1	TRBV2	NA	TRBJ1-1	CASSIDRVREAFF	TGTGCCAGCAGTATCGACAGGGTCCGCGAAGCTTTCTTT
TRBD1	TRBV5-1	NA	TRBJ1-1	CASSLGGGARMNTEAFF	TGCGCCAGCAGCTTGGGAGGGGGCGCAAGAATGAACACTGAAGCTTTCTTT
NA	TRBV6-1	NA	TRBJ1-4	CASSEGGRDEKLFF	TGTGCCAGCAGTGAAGGAGGAAGGGACGAAAAACTGTTTTTT
TRBD2	TRBV29-1	NA	TRBJ2-5	CSVVASGEETQYF	TGCAGCGTTGTAGCTAGCGGAGAAGAGACCCAGTACTTC
TRBD2	TRBV30	NA	TRBJ2-2	CAWSRRKREHNTGELFF	TGTGCCTGGAGTAGGCGAAAGCGGGAGCACAACACCGGGGAGCTGTTTTTT
NA	TRBV11-2	NA	TRBJ2-7	CASSLSNQDYEQYF	TGTGCCAGCAGCTTATCAAACCAGGACTACGAGCAGTACTTC
NA	TRBV7-3	NA	TRBJ1-2	CASSPDPNYGYTF	TGTGCCAGCAGTCCTGACCCTAACTATGGCTACACCTTC
NA	TRBV11-2	NA	TRBJ2-1	CASSLDRGVNEQFF	TGTGCCAGCAGCTTAGACCGGGGAGTGAATGAGCAGTTCTTC
NA	TRBV7-2	NA	TRBJ2-1	CASSLDGSYNEQFF	TGTGCCAGCAGCTTAGACGGCTCCTACAATGAGCAGTTCTTC
TRBD2	TRBV28	NA	TRBJ2-5	CASSSMTSGRAGETQYF	TGTGCCAGCAGTTCGATGACTAGCGGGAGGGCCGGGGAGACCCAGTACTTC
NA	TRBV7-2	NA	TRBJ2-5	CASSAYGLQETQYF	TGTGCCAGCAGCGCCTATGGTCTCCAAGAGACCCAGTACTTC
NA	TRBV10-2	NA	TRBJ2-5	CASVSWSGETQYF	TGCGCCAGCGTTTCGTGGTCTGGAGAGACCCAGTACTTC
NA	TRBV7-2	NA	TRBJ2-1	CASSARGRGLFEQFF	TGTGCCAGCAGCGCAAGGGGGAGGGGGCTATTCGAGCAGTTCTTC
NA	TRBV27	NA	TRBJ2-2	CASSLAGGELFF	TGTGCCAGCAGTTTGGCGGGAGGGGAGCTGTTTTTT
TRBD1	TRBV19	NA	TRBJ2-1	CASSKQGRRDYNEQFF	TGTGCCAGTAGTAAACAGGGGCGACGAGACTACAATGAGCAGTTCTTC
NA	TRBV19	NA	TRBJ2-1	CASRGLANYNEQFF	TGTGCCAGTAGGGGCCTAGCGAATTACAATGAGCAGTTCTTC
NA	TRBV11-3	few	TRBJ2-7	CASIETASYEQYF	TGTGCCAGCATCGAGACAGCCTCCTACGAGCAGTACTTC
NA	TRBV30	once	TRBJ2-3	CAWSKQDTTQYF	TGTGCCTGGAGTAAACAGGATACTACGCAGTATTTT
NA	TRBV10-3	NA	TRBJ1-4	CAISDGGNEKLFF	TGTGCCATCAGTGACGGGGGTAATGAAAAACTGTTTTTT
TRBD2	TRBV28	once	TRBJ2-2	CASSPGTSGSTGELFF	TGTGCCAGCAGTCCCGGGACTAGCGGGAGTACCGGGGAGCTGTTTTTT
TRBD1	TRBV30	NA	TRBJ1-4	CAWRDRAVGREKLFF	TGTGCCTGGAGGGACAGGGCGGTTGGTCGAGAAAAACTGTTTTTT
NA	TRBV11-3	NA	TRBJ1-6	CASSEGHNNSPLHF	TGTGCCAGCAGCGAGGGACACAATAATTCACCCCTCCACTTT
NA	TRBV7-2	NA	TRBJ1-2	CASSGQASPNYGYTF	TGTGCCAGCAGCGGCCAGGCCAGCCCTAACTATGGCTACACCTTC
NA	TRBV27	NA	TRBJ2-3	CASSFEDTQYF	TGTGCCAGCAGTTTCGAAGATACGCAGTATTTT
TRBD2	TRBV10-3	NA	TRBJ2-1	CAISATSGANNEQFF	TGTGCCATCAGTGCCACTAGCGGGGCGAACAATGAGCAGTTCTTC
TRBD2	TRBV19	NA	TRBJ2-3	CASSPFGPAGSTDTQYF	TGTGCCAGTAGTCCCTTCGGTCCAGCGGGGAGCACAGATACGCAGTATTTT
NA	TRBV7-2	NA	TRBJ2-4	CASSLQGRAKNIQYF	TGTGCCAGCAGCTTACAGGGGCGAGCCAAAAACATTCAGTACTTC
NA	TRBV5-1	NA	TRBJ2-5	CASSPSSGLQETQYF	TGCGCCAGCAGCCCTTCGTCCGGCTTACAAGAGACCCAGTACTTC
NA	TRBV7-2	once	TRBJ2-7	CASSSVYEQYF	TGTGCCAGCAGCTCTGTATACGAGCAGTACTTC
NA	TRBV5-1	NA	TRBJ2-3	CASSYSGLDTQYF	TGCGCCAGCAGCTATAGTGGGCTAGATACGCAGTATTTT
TRBD1	TRBV5-1	few	TRBJ2-2	CASSLNRQGANTGELFF	TGCGCCAGCAGCTTGAATCGGCAGGGGGCGAACACCGGGGAGCTGTTTTTT
NA	TRBV14	NA	TRBJ1-1	CASSQDSSEAFF	TGTGCCAGCAGCCAGGACAGTTCAGAAGCTTTCTTT
NA	TRBV10-3	few	TRBJ2-7	CAITDKQGTYEQYF	TGTGCCATCACCGATAAACAGGGAACCTACGAGCAGTACTTC
NA	TRBV28	NA	TRBJ2-5	CASSSGSLLGEQYF	TGTGCCAGCAGTTCCGGTTCTCTCCTCGGAGAGCAGTACTTC
TRBD2	TRBV30	NA	TRBJ2-7	CAWSRPAGSTYEQYF	TGTGCCTGGAGTCGCCCAGCGGGATCGACCTACGAGCAGTACTTC
NA	TRBV29-1	NA	TRBJ2-1	CSVEDVGIPLGDEQFF	TGCAGCGTTGAAGATGTGGGGATCCCATTGGGCGATGAGCAGTTCTTC
NA	TRBV27	NA	TRBJ2-3	CASSQTKQQYTDTQYF	TGTGCCAGCAGTCAGACTAAGCAACAATACACAGATACGCAGTATTTT
TRBD1	TRBV28	once	TRBJ1-1	CASKGQGGTEAFF	TGTGCCAGTAAGGGACAGGGGGGAACTGAAGCTTTCTTT
TRBD1	TRBV9	NA	TRBJ2-7	CASSVEGSYRGTYEQYF	TGTGCCAGCAGCGTAGAAGGTTCATACAGGGGCACCTACGAGCAGTACTTC
NA	TRBV29-1	NA	TRBJ1-1	CSVVSVNTEAFF	TGCAGCGTTGTATCGGTGAACACTGAAGCTTTCTTT
TRBD2	TRBV29-1	few	TRBJ2-3	CSVDREGRGTDTQYF	TGCAGCGTCGACCGGGAGGGCCGGGGCACAGATACGCAGTATTTT
TRBD1	TRBV27	NA	TRBJ2-7	CASTGTGTYEQYF	TGTGCCAGCACAGGGACAGGGACTTACGAGCAGTACTTC
NA	TRBV12-5	NA	TRBJ2-1	CASASGTSYNEQFF	TGTGCTAGTGCAAGCGGAACCTCCTACAATGAGCAGTTCTTC
TRBD1	TRBV19	NA	TRBJ2-7	CASSKPHGQGYEQYF	TGTGCCAGTAGTAAGCCCCATGGACAGGGCTACGAGCAGTACTTC
NA	TRBV27	NA	TRBJ2-1	CASSYRLGSSYNEQFF	TGTGCCAGCAGTTACCGCCTGGGGAGCTCCTACAATGAGCAGTTCTTC
NA	TRBV11-2	NA	TRBJ1-1	CASSLTLNTEAFF	TGTGCCAGCAGCTTGACGTTGAACACTGAAGCTTTCTTT
NA	TRBV2	NA	TRBJ2-5	CASSASPGPQETQYF	TGTGCCAGCAGTGCATCACCAGGACCCCAAGAGACCCAGTACTTC
NA	TRBV11-2	NA	TRBJ1-1	CASSGGGQLRTEAFF	TGTGCCAGCAGCGGGGGTGGACAGTTGAGAACTGAAGCTTTCTTT
NA	TRBV18	NA	TRBJ1-2	CASSPTGNYGYTF	TGTGCCAGCTCACCGACAGGAAACTATGGCTACACCTTC
NA	TRBV5-1	NA	TRBJ1-4	CASSQGTGGEKLFF	TGCGCCAGCAGCCAGGGGACCGGAGGGGAAAAACTGTTTTTT
NA	TRBV2	NA	TRBJ1-6	CASLPDRQNSPLHF	TGTGCCAGTCTCCCGGACAGACAGAATTCACCCCTCCACTTT